This T cell receptor beta chain appears in the sequencing data of a study of CXCR3-negative and CXCR3-positive naive CD8 T cells. Germline CDR1 reads DFQATT; CDR2 reads SNEGSKA (reference sequence). The CDR3 is 19 residues long. The study made its TRB cDNA libraries by 5' RACE, adding UMI labels. TCRdb re-analyzed the 5' RACE reads; it lists each CDR3 protein once, without DNA. The sample totals 45,000 to 70,000 distinct CDR3 sequences. Sequenced input: memory CD8+ T cells from blood. This clonotype was sampled from a human donor in good health. Some clones in this sample may be carry-over from other donors' samples. This chain uses TRBV20-1 with TRBJ2-1; as DNA is missing, the TRBD2 call by TCRdb cannot be tested. CDR3 in amino acids: CSARVPTSGRRGAYNEQFF.